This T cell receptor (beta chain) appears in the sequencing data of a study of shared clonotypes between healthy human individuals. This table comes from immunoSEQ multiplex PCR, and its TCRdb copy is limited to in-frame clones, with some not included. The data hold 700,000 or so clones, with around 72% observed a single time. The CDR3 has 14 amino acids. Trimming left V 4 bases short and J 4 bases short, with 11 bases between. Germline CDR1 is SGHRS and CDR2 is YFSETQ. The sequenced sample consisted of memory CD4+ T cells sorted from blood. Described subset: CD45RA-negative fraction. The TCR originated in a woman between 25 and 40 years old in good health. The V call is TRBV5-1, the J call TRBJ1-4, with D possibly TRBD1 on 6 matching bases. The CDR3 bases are TGCGCCAGCAGCCAGGGACACGGTAATGAAAAACTGTTTTTT. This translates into CASSQGHGNEKLFF.